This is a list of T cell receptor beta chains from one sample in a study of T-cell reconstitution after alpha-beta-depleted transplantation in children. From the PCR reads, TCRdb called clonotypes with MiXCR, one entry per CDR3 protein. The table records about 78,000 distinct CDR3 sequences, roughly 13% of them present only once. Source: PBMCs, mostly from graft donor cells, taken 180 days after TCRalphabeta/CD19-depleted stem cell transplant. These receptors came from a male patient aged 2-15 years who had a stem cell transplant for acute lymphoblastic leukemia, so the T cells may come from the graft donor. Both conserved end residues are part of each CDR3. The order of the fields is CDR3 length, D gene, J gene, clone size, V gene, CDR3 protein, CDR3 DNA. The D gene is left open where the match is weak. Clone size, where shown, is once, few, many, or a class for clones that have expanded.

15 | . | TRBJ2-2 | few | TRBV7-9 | CASSLAGANTGELFF | TGTGCCAGCAGCTTAGCCGGAGCGAACACCGGGGAGCTGTTTTTT
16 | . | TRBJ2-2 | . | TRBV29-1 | CSVEDYRKGNTGELFF | TGCAGCGTTGAAGATTATAGGAAAGGGAACACCGGGGAGCTGTTTTTT
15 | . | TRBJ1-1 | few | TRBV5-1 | CASTFHHAGRVEAFF | TGCGCCAGCACTTTCCATCACGCTGGGAGGGTTGAAGCTTTCTTT
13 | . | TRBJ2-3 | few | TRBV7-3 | CASSPNPADTQYF | TGTGCCAGCAGCCCGAATCCGGCAGATACGCAGTATTTT
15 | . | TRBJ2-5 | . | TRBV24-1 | CATSDPARTQETQYF | TGTGCCACCAGTGATCCGGCACGGACTCAAGAGACCCAGTACTTC
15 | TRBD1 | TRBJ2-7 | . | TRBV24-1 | CATSEAGTGTSEQYF | TGTGCCACCAGTGAAGCCGGGACAGGGACCAGCGAGCAGTACTTC
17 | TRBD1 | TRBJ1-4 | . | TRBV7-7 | CASSLGDRVATNEKLFF | TGTGCTAGCAGCTTAGGGGACAGGGTAGCCACTAATGAAAAACTGTTTTTT
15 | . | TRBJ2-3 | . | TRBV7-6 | CASSPFGGRSDTQYF | TGTGCCAGCAGCCCCTTTGGGGGGCGTTCAGATACGCAGTATTTT
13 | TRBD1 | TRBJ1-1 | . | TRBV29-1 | CSVAGGLNTEAFF | TGCAGCGTCGCAGGGGGATTGAACACTGAAGCTTTCTTT
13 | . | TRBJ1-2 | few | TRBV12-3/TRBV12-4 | CASSLAGRAGYTF | TGTGCCAGCAGTTTGGCAGGAAGGGCTGGCTACACCTTC
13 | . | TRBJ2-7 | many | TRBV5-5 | CASSLLPGDEQYF | TGTGCCAGCAGCCTACTTCCAGGGGACGAGCAGTACTTC
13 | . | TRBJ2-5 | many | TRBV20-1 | CSARDYGKETQYF | TGCAGTGCTAGAGATTACGGGAAAGAGACCCAGTACTTC
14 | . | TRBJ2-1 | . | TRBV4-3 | CASSQDPGGGEQFF | TGCGCCAGCAGCCAAGATCCCGGGGGAGGTGAGCAGTTCTTC
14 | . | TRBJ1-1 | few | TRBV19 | CASSMSGRGTEAFF | TGTGCCAGTAGTATGTCAGGGAGAGGAACTGAAGCTTTCTTT
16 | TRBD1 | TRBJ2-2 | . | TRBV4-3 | CASSQMWDRTTGELFF | TGCGCCAGCAGCCAAATGTGGGACAGGACCACCGGGGAGCTGTTTTTT
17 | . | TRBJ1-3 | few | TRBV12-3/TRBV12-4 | CASSLAHVGPTRYTIYF | TGTGCCAGCAGTTTAGCCCATGTCGGGCCAACCCGGTACACCATATATTTT
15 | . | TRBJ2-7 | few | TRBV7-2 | CASSLRDGSSYEQYF | TGTGCCAGCAGCCTCCGGGACGGTAGCTCCTACGAGCAGTACTTC
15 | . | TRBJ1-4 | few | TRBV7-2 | CASSLAGLPTVELFF | TGTGCCAGCAGCTTGGCAGGGCTACCTACTGTAGAACTGTTTTTT
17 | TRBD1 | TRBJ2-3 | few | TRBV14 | CASSQVWGTGPADTQYF | TGTGCCAGCAGCCAAGTGTGGGGGACAGGGCCCGCAGATACGCAGTATTTT
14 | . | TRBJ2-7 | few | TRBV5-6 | CASSVGGRPYEQYF | TGTGCCAGCAGCGTCGGGGGGCGCCCCTACGAGCAGTACTTC
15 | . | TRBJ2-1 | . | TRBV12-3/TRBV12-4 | CASSLERQSYNEQFF | TGTGCCAGCAGTTTAGAGCGGCAGAGCTACAATGAGCAGTTCTTC
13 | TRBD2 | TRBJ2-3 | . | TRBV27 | CASSSRASGRPHF | TGTGCCAGCAGTTCCCGGGCTAGCGGGAGGCCCCATTTT
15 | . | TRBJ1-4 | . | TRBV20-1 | CSARDPATPNEKLFF | TGCAGTGCTAGAGACCCGGCCACGCCTAATGAAAAACTGTTTTTT
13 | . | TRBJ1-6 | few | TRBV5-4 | CASSSGLGTPLHF | TGTGCCAGCAGCTCAGGACTGGGGACACCCCTCCACTTT
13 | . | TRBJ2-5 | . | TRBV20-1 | CSARSVSLETQYF | TGCAGTGCTAGAAGCGTCTCGTTAGAGACCCAGTACTTC
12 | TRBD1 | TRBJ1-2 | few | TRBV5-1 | CASSMDRARYTF | TGCGCCAGCAGTATGGACAGGGCACGCTACACCTTC
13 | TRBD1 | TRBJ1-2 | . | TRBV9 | CASSLGRGRGYTF | TGTGCCAGCAGCCTAGGGAGGGGGCGAGGCTACACCTTC
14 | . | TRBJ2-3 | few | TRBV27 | CASSLSGFTDTQYF | TGTGCCAGCAGTTTATCTGGGTTCACAGATACGCAGTATTTT
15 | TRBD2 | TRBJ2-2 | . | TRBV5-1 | CASSLSGRRDGELFF | TGCGCCAGCAGCTTGAGCGGGAGAAGGGACGGGGAGCTGTTTTTT
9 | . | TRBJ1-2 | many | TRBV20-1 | CSVFYGYTF | TGCAGTGTCTTCTATGGCTACACCTTC
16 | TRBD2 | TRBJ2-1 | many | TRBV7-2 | CASSLWRTSGRNEQFF | TGTGCCAGCAGTTTATGGAGGACTAGCGGGAGGAATGAGCAGTTCTTC
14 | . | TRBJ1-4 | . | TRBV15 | CATASTTTNEKLFF | TGTGCCACCGCTTCGACAACAACTAATGAAAAACTGTTTTTT
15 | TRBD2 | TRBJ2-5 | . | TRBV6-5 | CASSYALGRGETQYF | TGTGCCAGCAGTTACGCCCTAGGGAGGGGAGAGACCCAGTACTTC
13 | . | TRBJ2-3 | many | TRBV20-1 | CSARIVGVDTQYF | TGCAGTGCCAGAATAGTAGGCGTCGATACGCAGTATTTT
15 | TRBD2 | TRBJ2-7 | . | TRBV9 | CASSVGSGPSYEQYF | TGTGCCAGCAGCGTAGGTAGCGGGCCGTCCTACGAGCAGTACTTC
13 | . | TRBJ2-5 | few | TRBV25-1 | CASRARKEGTQYF | TGTGCCAGCAGAGCTAGGAAGGAGGGGACCCAGTACTTC
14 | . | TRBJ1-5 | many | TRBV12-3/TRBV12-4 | CASSLGGINQPQHF | TGTGCCAGCAGCCTCGGGGGTATTAATCAGCCCCAGCATTTT
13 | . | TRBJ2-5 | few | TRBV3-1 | CASSQDWGLTQYF | TGTGCCAGCAGCCAGGACTGGGGCTTGACCCAGTACTTC
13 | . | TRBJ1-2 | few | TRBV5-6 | CASSLDRSVGYTF | TGTGCCAGCAGCTTGGACAGGTCCGTTGGCTACACCTTC
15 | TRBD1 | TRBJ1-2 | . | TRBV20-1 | CSARDTDRGFYGYTF | TGCAGTGCTAGAGATACGGACAGGGGATTCTATGGCTACACCTTC
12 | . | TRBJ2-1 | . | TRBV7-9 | CASSRTGDEQFF | TGTGCCAGCAGCCGGACGGGAGATGAGCAGTTCTTC
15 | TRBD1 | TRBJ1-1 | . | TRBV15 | CATSRPDRGDTEAFF | TGTGCCACCAGCAGACCCGACAGGGGGGACACTGAAGCTTTCTTT
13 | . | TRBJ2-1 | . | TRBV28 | CASSLSIFGEQFF | TGTGCCAGCAGTTTATCTATCTTCGGGGAGCAGTTCTTC
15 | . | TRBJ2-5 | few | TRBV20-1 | CSIPNLDSSQETQYF | TGCAGCATACCGAATTTAGACAGCTCCCAAGAGACCCAGTACTTC
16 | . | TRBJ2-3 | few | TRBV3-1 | CASSQAMVLSTDTQYF | TGTGCCAGCAGCCAAGCGATGGTTTTATCTACAGATACGCAGTATTTT